What follows is one T cell receptor (beta chain) and its context. Original data processing: Estimation of nucleated cell counts relied on the amplification of reference gene primers. Here immunoSEQ multiplex PCR was the method, and the copy in TCRdb shows in-frame clones only, minus some. The V and J calls and clone size are taken from that table; D and trimming were inferred from the DNA. The sample shows about 280,000 clones, roughly 86% of them seen only once. Per the germline V gene, CDR1 is GTSNPN and CDR2 is SVGIG (reference sequence). The CDR3 is made up of 14 amino acids. V was shortened by 0 bases and J by 2 bases, with 11 bases between the two germline ends. The data derive from a study of blood T cell repertoires in COVID-19. Study summary: The samples span acute and convalescent COVID-19 from the United States, Italy and Spain. PBMCs, B-cell-depleted T cells, or T cells provided the cDNA or gDNA that made up the material.

V and J are TRBV30 and TRBJ2-7, with unresolved D. The receptor comes from a man in his forties or fifties with active or convalescent COVID-19. The sequenced material came from peripheral blood. The CDR3 bases are TGTGCCTGGAGTGTACCCGGGTCAGCCTACGAGCAGTACTTC. It is translated as CAWSVPGSAYEQYF.